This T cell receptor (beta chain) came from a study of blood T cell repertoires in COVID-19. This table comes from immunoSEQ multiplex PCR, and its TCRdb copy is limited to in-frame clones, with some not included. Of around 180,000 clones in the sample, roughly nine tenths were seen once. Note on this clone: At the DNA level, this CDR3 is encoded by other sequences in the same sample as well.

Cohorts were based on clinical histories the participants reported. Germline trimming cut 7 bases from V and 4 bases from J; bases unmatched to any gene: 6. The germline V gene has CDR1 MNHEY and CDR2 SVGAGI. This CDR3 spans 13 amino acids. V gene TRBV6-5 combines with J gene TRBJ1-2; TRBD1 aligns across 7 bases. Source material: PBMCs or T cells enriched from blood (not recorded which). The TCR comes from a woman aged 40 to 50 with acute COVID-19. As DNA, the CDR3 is TGTGCCAGCACCCGACAGGGTTCCTATGGCTACACCTTC. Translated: CASTRQGSYGYTF.